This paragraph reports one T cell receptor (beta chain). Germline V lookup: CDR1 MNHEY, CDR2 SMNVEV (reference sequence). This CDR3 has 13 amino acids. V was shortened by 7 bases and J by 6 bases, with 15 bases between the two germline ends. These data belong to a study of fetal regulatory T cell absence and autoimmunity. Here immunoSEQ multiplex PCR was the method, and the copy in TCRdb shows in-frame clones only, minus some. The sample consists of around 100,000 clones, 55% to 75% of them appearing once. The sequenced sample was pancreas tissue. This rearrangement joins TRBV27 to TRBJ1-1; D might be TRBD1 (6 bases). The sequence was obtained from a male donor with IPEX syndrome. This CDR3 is CASKQGDYPEAFF. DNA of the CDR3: TGTGCCAGCAAACAGGGAGATTATCCTGAAGCTTTCTTT.